This TCR beta chain was identified during a study of T cell changes during pregnancy in multiple sclerosis. Germline V lookup: CDR1 MGHRA, CDR2 YSYEKL. The CDR3 is 14 residues long. The junction had 7 bases not matched to a gene; V was cut back by 4 bases and J by 4 bases. Generated by immunoSEQ multiplex PCR, the TCRdb table keeps only in-frame clones and is missing some. The sample holds 85,000 to 100,000 clones, almost 95% seen once. The sequence derives from a female donor with multiple sclerosis, enrolled in a pregnancy study. This material consisted of peripheral blood, taken after pregnancy. V and J are TRBV4-1 and TRBJ2-7, with TRBD1 matching over 7 bases. CDR3 coding DNA: TGCGCCAGCAGCCCCGAGACAGGGACGTACGAGCAGTACTTC. Translation: CASSPETGTYEQYF.